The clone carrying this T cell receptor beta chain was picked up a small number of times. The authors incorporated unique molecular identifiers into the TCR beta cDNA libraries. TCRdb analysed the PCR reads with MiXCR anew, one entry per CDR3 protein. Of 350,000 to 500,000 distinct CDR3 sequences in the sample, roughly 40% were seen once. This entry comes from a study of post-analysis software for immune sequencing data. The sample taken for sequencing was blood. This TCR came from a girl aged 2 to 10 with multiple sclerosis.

CDR3 nucleotide sequence: TGTGCCAGCAGCCGGGACATCGGCTATGGCTACACCTTC. It is translated as CASSRDIGYGYTF. This chain uses TRBV7-9 with TRBJ1-2; D possibly corresponds to TRBD1 (6 bases). The ends were cut back, 5 bases at V and 4 bases at J, with 11 bases in the middle. The germline V gene encodes CDR1 SEHNR and CDR2 FQNEAQ (reference sequence). The CDR3 is made up of 13 amino acids.